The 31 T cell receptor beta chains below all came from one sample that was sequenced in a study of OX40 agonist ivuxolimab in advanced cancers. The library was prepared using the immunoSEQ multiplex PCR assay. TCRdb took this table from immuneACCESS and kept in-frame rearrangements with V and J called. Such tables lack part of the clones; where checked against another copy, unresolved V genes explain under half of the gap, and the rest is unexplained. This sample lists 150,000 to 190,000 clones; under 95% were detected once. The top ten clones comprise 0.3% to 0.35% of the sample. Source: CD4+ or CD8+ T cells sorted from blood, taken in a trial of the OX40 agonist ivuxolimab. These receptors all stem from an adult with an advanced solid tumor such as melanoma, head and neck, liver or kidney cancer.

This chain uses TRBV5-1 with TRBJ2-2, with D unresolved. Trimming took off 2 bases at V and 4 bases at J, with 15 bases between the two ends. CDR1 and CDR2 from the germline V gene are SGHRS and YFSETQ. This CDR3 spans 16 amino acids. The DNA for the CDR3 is TGCGCCAGCAGCTTCCTAGGACCGCCGAGCACCGGGGAGCTGTTTTTT. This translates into CASSFLGPPSTGELFF.

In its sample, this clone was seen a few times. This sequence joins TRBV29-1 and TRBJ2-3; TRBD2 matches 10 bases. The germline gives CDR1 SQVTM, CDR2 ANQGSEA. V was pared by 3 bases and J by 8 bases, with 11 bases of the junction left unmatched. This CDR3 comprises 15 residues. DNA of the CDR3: TGCAGCGTTGAGACCAGCGGGGGGGCGGTGGGTACGCAGTATTTT. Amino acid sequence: CSVETSGGAVGTQYF.

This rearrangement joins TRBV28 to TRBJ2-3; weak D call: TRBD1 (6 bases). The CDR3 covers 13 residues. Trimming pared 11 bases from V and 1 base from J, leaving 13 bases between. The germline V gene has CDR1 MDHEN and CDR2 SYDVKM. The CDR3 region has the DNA TGTGCCGCGGGCAGGGGCGGCACAGATACGCAGTATTTT. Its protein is CAAGRGGTDTQYF.

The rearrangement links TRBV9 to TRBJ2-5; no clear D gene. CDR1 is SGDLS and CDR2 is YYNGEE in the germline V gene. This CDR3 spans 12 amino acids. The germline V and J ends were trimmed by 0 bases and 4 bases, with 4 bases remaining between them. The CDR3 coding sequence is TGTGCCAGCAGCGTAGTAGGAGAGACCCAGTACTTC. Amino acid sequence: CASSVVGETQYF.

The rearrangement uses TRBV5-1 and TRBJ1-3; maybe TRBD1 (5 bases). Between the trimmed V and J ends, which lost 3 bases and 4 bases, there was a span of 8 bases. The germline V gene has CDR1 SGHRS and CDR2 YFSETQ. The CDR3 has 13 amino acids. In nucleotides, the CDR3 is TGCGCCAGCAGCTCCCCAGGGGGAAACACCATATATTTT. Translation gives CASSSPGGNTIYF.

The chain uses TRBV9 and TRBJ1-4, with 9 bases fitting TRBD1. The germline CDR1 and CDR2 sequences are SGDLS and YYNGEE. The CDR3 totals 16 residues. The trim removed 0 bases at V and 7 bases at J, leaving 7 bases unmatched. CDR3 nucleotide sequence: TGTGCCAGCAGCGTAGGCGGGGGGACAGGGAGTGAAAAACTGTTTTTT. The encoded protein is CASSVGGGTGSEKLFF.

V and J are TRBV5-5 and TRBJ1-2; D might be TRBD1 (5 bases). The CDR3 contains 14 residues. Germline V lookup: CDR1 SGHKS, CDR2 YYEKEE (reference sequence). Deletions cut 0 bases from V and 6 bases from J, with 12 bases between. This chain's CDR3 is CASSLEAGSHGYTF. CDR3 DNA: TGTGCCAGCAGCTTGGAGGCAGGGTCGCATGGCTACACCTTC.

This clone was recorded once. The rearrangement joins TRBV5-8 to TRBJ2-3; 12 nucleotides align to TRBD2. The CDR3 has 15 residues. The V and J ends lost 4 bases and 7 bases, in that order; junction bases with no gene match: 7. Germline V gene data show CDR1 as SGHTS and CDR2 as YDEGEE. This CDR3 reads CASSPPTSGGYTQYF. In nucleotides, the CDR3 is TGTGCCAGCAGCCCTCCGACTAGCGGGGGTTATACGCAGTATTTT.

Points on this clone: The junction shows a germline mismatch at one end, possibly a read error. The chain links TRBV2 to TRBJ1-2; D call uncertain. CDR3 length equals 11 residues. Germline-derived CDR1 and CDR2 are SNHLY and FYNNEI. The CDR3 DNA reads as TGTGCCAGCAGTGGGTCTGCCCTGTTACCCTTC. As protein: CASSGSALLPF.

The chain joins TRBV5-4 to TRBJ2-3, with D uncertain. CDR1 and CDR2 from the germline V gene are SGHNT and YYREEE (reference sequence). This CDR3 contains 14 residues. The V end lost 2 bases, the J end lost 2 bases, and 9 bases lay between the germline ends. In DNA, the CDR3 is TGTGCCAGCAGCTTTCGTAACCCCACAGATACGCAGTATTTT. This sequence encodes CASSFRNPTDTQYF.

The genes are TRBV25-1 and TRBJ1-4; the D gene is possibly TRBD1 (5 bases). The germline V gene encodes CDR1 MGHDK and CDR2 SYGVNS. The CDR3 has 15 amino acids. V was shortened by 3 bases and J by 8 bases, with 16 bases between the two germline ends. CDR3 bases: TGTGCCAGCAGTGATTGGGCCCCACGGGACGAAAAACTGTTTTTT. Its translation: CASSDWAPRDEKLFF.

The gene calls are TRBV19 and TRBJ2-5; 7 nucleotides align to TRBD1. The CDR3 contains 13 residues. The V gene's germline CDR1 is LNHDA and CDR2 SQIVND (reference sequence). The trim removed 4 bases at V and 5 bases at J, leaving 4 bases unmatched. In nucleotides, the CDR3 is TGTGCCAGTAGTAATACAGGGGTGGAGACCCAGTACTTC. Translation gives CASSNTGVETQYF.

The CDR3 here is CASSVVGADTQYF. CDR3 DNA: TGTGCCAGCAGCGTAGTGGGGGCAGATACGCAGTATTTT. The J gene is TRBJ2-3, the V gene TRBV9; D tentatively reads TRBD1 or TRBD2 (5 bases each). CDR1 is SGDLS and CDR2 is YYNGEE in the germline V gene. There are 13 residues in the CDR3. V shed 0 bases and J shed 4 bases, with 6 bases lying between them.

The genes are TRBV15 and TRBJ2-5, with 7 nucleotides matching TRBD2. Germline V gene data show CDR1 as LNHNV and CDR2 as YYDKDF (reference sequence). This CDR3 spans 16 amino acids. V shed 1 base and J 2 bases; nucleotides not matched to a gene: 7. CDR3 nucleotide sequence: TGTGCCACCAGCAGAGGATCGGGGGGAATTCAAGAGACCCAGTACTTC. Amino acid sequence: CATSRGSGGIQETQYF.

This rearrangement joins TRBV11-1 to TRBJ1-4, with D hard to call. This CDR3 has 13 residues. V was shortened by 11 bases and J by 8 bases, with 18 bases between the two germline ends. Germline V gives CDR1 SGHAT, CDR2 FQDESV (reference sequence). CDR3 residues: CAWCRAYDEKLFF. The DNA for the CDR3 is TGTGCCTGGTGCCGTGCGTATGACGAAAAACTGTTTTTT.

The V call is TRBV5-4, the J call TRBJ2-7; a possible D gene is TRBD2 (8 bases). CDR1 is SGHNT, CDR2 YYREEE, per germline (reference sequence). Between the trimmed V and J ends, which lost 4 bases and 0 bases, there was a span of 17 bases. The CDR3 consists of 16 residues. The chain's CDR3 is CASSPRGGQSSYEQYF. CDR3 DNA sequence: TGTGCCAGCAGCCCTCGGGGGGGACAGAGCTCCTACGAGCAGTACTTC.

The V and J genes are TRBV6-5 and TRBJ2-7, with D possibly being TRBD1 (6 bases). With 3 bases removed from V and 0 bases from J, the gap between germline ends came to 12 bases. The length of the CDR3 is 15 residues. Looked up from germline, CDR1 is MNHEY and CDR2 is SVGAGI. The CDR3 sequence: CASSYGGLSSYEQYF. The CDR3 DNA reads TGTGCCAGCAGTTATGGGGGCCTTAGCTCCTACGAGCAGTACTTC.

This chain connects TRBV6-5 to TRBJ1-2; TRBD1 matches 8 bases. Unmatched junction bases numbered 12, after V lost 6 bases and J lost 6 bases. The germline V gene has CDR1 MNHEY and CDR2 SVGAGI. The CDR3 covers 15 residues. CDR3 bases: TGTGCCAGCAGCTTCGGACAGGGAGGGGCAAATGGCTACACCTTC. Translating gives CASSFGQGGANGYTF.

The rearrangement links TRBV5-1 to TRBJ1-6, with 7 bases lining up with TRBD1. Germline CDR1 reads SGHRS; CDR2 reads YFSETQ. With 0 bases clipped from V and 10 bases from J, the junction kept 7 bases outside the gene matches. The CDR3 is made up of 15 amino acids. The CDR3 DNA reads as TGCGCCAGCAGCTTGGCGGGACAGCGCGGATCACCCCTCCACTTT. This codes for CASSLAGQRGSPLHF.

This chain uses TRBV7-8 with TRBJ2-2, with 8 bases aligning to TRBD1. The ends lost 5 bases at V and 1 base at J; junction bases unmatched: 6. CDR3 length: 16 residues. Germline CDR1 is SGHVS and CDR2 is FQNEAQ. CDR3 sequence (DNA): TGTGCCAGCAGCCGACAGGGGAACCAGAACACCGGGGAGCTGTTTTTT. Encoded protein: CASSRQGNQNTGELFF. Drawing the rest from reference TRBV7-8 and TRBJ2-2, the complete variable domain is GAGVSQSPRYKVAKRGQDVALRCDPISGHVSLFWYQQALGQGPEFLTYFQNEAQLDKSGLPSDRFFAERPEGSVSTLKIQRTQQEDSAVYLCASSRQGNQNTGELFFGEGSRLTVL.

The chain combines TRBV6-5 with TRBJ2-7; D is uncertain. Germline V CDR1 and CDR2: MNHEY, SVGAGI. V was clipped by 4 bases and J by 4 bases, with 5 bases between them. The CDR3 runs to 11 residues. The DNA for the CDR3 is TGTGCCAGCAGTTCGACTTACGAGCAGTACTTC. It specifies CASSSTYEQYF.

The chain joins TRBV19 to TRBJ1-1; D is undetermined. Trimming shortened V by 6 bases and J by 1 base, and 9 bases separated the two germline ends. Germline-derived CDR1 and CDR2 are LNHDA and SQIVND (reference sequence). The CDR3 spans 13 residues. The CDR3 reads CASRWGKNTEAFF. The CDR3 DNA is TGTGCCAGTAGATGGGGAAAGAACACTGAAGCTTTCTTT.

CDR3 in DNA: TGTGCCAGCAGCATCAAGGACAGGGAAAATAAAGAGACCCAGTACTTC. Protein: CASSIKDRENKETQYF. The V gene is TRBV7-9, the J gene TRBJ2-5, with 8 bases that match TRBD1. Germline V gene data show CDR1 as SEHNR and CDR2 as FQNEAQ (reference sequence). The ends lost 5 bases at V and 3 bases at J; junction bases unmatched: 11. This CDR3 region has 16 residues.

CDR3 coding DNA: TGTGCCATCAGTGACCGAGTGGGAACAGCCAATAACTATGGCTACACCTTC. Protein: CAISDRVGTANNYGYTF. The gene calls are TRBV10-3 and TRBJ1-2; the D is unclear. The CDR3 runs to 17 residues. The germline CDR1 and CDR2 sequences are ENHRY and SYGVKD. V dropped 3 bases and J dropped 1 base, with 18 bases sitting between them.

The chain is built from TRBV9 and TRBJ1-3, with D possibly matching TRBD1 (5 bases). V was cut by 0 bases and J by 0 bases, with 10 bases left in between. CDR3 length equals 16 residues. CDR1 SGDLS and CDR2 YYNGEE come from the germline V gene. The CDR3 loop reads CASSVGQGRSGNTIYF. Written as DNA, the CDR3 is TGTGCCAGCAGCGTAGGTCAGGGACGCTCTGGAAACACCATATATTTT. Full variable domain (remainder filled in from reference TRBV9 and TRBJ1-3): DSGVTQTPKHLITATGQRVTLRCSPRSGDLSVYWYQQSLDQGLQFLIQYYNGEERAKGNILERFSAQQFPDLHSELNLSSLELGDSALYFCASSVGQGRSGNTIYFGEGSWLTVV.

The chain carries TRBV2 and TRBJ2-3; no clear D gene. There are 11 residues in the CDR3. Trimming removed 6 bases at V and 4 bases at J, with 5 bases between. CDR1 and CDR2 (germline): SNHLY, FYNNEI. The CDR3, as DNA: TGTGCCAGCAGGCTGTCAGATACGCAGTATTTT. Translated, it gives CASRLSDTQYF.

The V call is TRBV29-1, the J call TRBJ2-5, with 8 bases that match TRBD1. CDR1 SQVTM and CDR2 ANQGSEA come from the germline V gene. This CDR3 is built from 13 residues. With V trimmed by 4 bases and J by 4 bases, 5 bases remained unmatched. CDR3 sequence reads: CSVGGQGGETQYF. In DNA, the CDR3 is TGCAGCGTTGGTGGACAGGGAGGAGAGACCCAGTACTTC.

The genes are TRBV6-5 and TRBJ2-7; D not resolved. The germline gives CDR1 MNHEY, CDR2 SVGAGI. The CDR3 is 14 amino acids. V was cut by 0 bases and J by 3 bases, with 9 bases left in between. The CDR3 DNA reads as TGTGCCAGCAGTTACTCGGGTGGGAACTACGAGCAGTACTTC. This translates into CASSYSGGNYEQYF.

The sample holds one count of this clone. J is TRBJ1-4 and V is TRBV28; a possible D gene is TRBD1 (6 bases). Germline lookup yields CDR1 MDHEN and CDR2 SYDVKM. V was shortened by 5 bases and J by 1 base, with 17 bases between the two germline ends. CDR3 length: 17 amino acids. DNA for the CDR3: TGTGCCAGCAGTCACGCACAGGGTGGGGAAACTAATGAAAAACTGTTTTTT. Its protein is CASSHAQGGETNEKLFF.

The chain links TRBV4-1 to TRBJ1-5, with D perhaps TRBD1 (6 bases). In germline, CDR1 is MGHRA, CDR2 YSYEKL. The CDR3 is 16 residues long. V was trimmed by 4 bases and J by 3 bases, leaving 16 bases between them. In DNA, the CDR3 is TGCGCCAGCAGCCGGGGGCAGGGCCCGTCCAATCAGCCCCAGCATTTT. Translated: CASSRGQGPSNQPQHF.

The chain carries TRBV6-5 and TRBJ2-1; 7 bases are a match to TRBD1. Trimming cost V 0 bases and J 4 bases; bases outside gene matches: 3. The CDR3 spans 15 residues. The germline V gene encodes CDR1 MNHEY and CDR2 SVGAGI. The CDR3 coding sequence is TGTGCCAGCAGTTACTCGACGGGACAGTACAATGAGCAGTTCTTC. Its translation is CASSYSTGQYNEQFF.